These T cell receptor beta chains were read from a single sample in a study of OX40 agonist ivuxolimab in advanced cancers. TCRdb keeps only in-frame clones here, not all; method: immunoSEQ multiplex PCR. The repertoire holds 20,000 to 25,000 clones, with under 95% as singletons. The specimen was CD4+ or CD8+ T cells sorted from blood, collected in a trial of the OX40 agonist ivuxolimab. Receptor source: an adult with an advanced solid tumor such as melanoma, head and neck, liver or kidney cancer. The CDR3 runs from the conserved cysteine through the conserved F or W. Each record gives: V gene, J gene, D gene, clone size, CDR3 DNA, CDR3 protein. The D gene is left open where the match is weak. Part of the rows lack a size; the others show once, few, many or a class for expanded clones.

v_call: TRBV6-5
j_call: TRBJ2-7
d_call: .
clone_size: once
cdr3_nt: TGTGCCAGCAGTTACTCCCCAGGGTTGGGCCACGAGCAGTACTTC
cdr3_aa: CASSYSPGLGHEQYF

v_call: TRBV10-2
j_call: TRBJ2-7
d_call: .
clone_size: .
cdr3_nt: TGCGCCAGCAGTAATATGGCCTACGAGCAGTACTTC
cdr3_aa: CASSNMAYEQYF

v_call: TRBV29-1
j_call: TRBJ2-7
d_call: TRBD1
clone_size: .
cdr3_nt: TGCAGCGCCCGGGACAGGGGCTACGAGCAGTACTTC
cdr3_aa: CSARDRGYEQYF

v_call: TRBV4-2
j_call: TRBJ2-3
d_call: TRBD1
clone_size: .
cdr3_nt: TGTGCCAGCAGAAACAGGGGAGACACAGATACGCAGTATTTT
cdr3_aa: CASRNRGDTDTQYF

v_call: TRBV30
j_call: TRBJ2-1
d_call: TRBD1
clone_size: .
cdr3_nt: TGTGCCTGGGAACAGGGGAGTGGTTACAATGAGCAGTTCTTC
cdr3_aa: CAWEQGSGYNEQFF

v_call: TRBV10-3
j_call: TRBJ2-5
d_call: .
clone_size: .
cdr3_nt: TGTGCCATCAGTGAGCGGCTCCTCCAAGAGACCCAGTACTTC
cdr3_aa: CAISERLLQETQYF

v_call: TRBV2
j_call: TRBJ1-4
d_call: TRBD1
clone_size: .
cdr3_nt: TGTGCCAGCAGTGAAGTTGGGTCGAGGGGACAGGGGAGATCAACTAATGAAAAACTGTTTTTT
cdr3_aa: CASSEVGSRGQGRSTNEKLFF

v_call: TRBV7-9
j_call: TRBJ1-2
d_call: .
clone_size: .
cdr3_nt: TGTGCCAGCAGCCCACCGGGACATACCTATGGCTACACCTTC
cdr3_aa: CASSPPGHTYGYTF

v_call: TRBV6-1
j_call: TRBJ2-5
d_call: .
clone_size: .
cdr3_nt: TGTGCCAGCAGTGTTTATGGGACCCAGTACTTC
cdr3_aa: CASSVYGTQYF

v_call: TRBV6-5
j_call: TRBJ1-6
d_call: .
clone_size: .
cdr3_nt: TGTGCCAGCAGTTCGGTGGGGGGGAGGTACAATTCACCCCTCCACTTT
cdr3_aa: CASSSVGGRYNSPLHF

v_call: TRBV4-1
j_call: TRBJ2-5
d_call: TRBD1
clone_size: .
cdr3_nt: TGCGCCAGCAGCCAACGATGGACAGGCGTAGAGACCCAGTACTTC
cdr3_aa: CASSQRWTGVETQYF

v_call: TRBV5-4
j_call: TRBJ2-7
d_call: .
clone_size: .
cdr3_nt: TGTGCCAGCAGCTGGGAATGGGGAGAGCAGTACTTC
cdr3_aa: CASSWEWGEQYF

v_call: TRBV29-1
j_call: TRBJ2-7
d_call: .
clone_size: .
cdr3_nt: TGCAGCGTTGTAGGGCAGGGTGATGACTACGAGCAGTACTTC
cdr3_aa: CSVVGQGDDYEQYF

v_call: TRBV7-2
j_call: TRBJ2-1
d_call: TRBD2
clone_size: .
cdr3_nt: TGTGCCAGCAGCTCGGTAGCGGGGGGTTACAATGAGCAGTTCTTC
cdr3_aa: CASSSVAGGYNEQFF

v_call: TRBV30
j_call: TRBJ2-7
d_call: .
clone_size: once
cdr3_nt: TGTGCCTGGAAAACCCCCTCCCCCAATCGGGACACCTACGAGCAGTACTTC
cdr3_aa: CAWKTPSPNRDTYEQYF

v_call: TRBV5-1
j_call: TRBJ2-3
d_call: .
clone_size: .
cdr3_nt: TGCGCCAGCAGCTTGGGGGGCAGGCCTAGCACAGATACGCAGTATTTT
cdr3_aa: CASSLGGRPSTDTQYF

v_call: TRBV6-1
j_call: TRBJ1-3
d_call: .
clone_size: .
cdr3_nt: TGTGCCAGCAGTGCGGGGGCAGGGGACTCTGGAAACACCATATATTTT
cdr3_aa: CASSAGAGDSGNTIYF

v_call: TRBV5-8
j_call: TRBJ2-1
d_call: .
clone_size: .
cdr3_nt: TGTGCCAGCAACCCCACAGGGTACTCTAATGAGCAGTTCTTC
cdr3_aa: CASNPTGYSNEQFF

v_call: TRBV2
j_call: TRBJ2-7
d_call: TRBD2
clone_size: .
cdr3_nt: TGTGCCAGTCATATGGCGGGGGCCTACGAGCAGTACTTC
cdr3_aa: CASHMAGAYEQYF

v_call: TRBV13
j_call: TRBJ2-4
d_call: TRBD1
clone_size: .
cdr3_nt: TGTGCCAGCAGCCTCCGGACAGGGAAAAACATTCAGTACTTC
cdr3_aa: CASSLRTGKNIQYF

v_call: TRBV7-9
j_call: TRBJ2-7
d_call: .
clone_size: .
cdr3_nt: TGTGCCAGCAGCTCCCAGGGGGGAGTTACCTACGAGCAGTACTTC
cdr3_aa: CASSSQGGVTYEQYF

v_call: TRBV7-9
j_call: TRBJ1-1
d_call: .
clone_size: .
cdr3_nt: TGTGCCAGCAGCTCCGGCACTGTTGAAGCTTTCTTT
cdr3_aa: CASSSGTVEAFF

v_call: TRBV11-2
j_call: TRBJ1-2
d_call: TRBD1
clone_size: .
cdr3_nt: TGTGCCAGCAGCTTAAATACAGGGGGATATGGCTACACCTTC
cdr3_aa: CASSLNTGGYGYTF